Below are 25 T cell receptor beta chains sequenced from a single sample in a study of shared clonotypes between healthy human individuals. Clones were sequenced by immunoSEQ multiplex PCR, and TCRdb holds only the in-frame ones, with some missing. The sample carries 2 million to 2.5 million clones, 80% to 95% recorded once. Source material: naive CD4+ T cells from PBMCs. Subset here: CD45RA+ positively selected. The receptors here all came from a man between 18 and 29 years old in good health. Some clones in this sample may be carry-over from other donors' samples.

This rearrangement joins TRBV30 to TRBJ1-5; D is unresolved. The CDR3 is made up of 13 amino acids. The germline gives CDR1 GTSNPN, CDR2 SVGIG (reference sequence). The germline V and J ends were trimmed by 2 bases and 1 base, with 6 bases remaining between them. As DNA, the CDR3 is TGTGCCTGGAGTATCCAAAGCAATCAGCCCCAGCATTTT. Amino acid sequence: CAWSIQSNQPQHF.

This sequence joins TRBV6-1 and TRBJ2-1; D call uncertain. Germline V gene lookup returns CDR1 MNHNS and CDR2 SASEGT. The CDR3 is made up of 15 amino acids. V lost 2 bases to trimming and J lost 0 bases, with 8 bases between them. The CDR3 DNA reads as TGTGCCAGCAGTGAAATCCTCAGCTCCTACAATGAGCAGTTCTTC. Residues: CASSEILSSYNEQFF.

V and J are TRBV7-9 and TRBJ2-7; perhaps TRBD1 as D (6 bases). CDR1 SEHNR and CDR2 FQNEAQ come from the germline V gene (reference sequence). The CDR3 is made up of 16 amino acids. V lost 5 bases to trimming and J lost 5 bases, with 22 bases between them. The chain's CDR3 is CASSHEQGIAENEQYF. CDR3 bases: TGTGCCAGCAGCCACGAACAGGGTATCGCGGAAAACGAGCAGTACTTC.

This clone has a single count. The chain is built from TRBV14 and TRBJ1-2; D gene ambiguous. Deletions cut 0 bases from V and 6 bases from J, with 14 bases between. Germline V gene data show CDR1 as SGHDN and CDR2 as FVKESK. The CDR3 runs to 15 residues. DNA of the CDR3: TGTGCCAGCAGCCAAGAATTAATCACAGTTAATGGCTACACCTTC. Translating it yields CASSQELITVNGYTF.

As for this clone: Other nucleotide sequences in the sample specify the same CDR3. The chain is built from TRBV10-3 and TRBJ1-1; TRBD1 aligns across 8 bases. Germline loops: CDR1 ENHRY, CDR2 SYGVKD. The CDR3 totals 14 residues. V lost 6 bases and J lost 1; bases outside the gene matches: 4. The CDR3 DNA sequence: TGTGCCATCAGCTCCGGACAGGGGAACACTGAAGCTTTCTTT. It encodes CAISSGQGNTEAFF.

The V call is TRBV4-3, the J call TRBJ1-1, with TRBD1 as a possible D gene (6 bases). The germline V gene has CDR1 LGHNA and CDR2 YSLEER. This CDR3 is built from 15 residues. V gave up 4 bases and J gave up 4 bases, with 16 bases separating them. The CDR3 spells CASSRLGGLATEAFF. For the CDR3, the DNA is TGCGCCAGCAGCCGTTTGGGGGGGCTGGCCACTGAAGCTTTCTTT.

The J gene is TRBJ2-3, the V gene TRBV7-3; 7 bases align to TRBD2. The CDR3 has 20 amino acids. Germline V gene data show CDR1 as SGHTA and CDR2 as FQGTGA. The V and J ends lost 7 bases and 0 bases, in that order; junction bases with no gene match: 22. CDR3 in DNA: TGTGCCAGCACCCTGTGGGGCACCCCCTCCGGGAGGACGAGCACAGATACGCAGTATTTT. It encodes CASTLWGTPSGRTSTDTQYF.

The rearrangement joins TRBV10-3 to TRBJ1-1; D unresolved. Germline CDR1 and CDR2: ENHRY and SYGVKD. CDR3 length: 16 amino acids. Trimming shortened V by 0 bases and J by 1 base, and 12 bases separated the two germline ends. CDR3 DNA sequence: TGTGCCATCAGTGAGTCCGGTGGGCAGCAGAACACTGAAGCTTTCTTT. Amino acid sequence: CAISESGGQQNTEAFF.

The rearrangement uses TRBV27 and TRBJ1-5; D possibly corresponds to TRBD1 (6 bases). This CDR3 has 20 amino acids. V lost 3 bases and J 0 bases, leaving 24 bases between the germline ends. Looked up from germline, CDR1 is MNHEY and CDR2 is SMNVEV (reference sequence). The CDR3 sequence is CASSFRPPGGARNSNQPQHF. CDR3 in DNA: TGTGCCAGCAGTTTCCGCCCCCCGGGGGGCGCGAGGAATAGCAATCAGCCCCAGCATTTT.

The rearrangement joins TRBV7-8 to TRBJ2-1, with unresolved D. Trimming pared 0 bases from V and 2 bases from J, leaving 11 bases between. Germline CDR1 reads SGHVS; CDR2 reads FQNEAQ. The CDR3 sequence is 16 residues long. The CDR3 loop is CASSLARQVTYNEQFF. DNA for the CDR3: TGTGCCAGCAGCTTAGCACGCCAGGTCACCTACAATGAGCAGTTCTTC.

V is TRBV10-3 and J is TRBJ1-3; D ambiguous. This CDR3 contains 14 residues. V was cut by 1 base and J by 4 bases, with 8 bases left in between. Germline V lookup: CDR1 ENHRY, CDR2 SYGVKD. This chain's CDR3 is CAISEFGSGNTIYF. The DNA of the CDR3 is TGTGCCATCAGTGAGTTCGGGTCCGGAAACACCATATATTTT.

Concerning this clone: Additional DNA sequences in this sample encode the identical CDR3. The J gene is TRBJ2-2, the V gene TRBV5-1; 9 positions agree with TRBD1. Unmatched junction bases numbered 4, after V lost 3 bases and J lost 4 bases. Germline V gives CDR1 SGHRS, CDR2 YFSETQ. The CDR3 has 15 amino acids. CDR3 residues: CASSSGQGGTGELFF. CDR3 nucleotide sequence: TGCGCCAGCAGCTCGGGACAGGGTGGCACCGGGGAGCTGTTTTTT.

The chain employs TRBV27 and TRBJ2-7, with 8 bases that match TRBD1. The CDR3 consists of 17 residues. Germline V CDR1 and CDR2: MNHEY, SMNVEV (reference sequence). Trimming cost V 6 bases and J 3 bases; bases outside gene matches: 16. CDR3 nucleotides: TGTGCCAGCAGCCCTTCCCCCCGACAGGGGCAAGACTACGAGCAGTACTTC. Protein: CASSPSPRQGQDYEQYF.

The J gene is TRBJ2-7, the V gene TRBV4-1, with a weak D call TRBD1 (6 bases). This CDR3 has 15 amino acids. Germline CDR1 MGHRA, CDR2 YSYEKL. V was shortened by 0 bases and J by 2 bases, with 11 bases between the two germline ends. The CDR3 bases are TGCGCCAGCAGCCAAGATAGGAACAGGGCCTACGAGCAGTACTTC. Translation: CASSQDRNRAYEQYF.

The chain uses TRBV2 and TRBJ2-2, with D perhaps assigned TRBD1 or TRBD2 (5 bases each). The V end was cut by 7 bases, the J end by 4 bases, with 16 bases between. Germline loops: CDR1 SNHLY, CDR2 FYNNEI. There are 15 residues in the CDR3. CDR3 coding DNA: TGTGCCAGCATCGGGACCCCCGGATTCACCGGGGAGCTGTTTTTT. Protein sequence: CASIGTPGFTGELFF.

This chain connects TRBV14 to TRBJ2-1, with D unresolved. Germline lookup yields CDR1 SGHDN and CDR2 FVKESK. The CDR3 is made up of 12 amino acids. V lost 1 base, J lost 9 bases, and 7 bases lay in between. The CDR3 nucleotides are TGTGCCAGCAGCCAAGGAGTAACTGAGCAGTTCTTC. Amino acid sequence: CASSQGVTEQFF. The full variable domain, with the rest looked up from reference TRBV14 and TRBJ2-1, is EAGVTQFPSHSVIEKGQTVTLRCDPISGHDNLYWYRRVMGKEIKFLLHFVKESKQDESGMPNNRFLAERTGGTYSTLKVQPAELEDSGVYFCASSQGVTEQFFGPGTRLTVL.

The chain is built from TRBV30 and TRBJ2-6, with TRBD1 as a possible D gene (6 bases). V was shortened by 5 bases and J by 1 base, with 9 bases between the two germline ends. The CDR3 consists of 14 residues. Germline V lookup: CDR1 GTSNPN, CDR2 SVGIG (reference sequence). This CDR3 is CAWEGDSGANVLTF. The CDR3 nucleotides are TGTGCCTGGGAGGGGGATTCTGGGGCCAACGTCCTGACTTTC.

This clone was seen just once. The CDR3 sequence: CASPNRDTGELFF. The CDR3 DNA reads TGTGCCAGCCCAAACCGGGACACCGGGGAGCTGTTTTTT. The rearrangement uses TRBV21-1 and TRBJ2-2; no DNA check was done on the table's D call, TRBD2. TRBV21-1 is a pseudogene. This CDR3 is built from 13 residues.

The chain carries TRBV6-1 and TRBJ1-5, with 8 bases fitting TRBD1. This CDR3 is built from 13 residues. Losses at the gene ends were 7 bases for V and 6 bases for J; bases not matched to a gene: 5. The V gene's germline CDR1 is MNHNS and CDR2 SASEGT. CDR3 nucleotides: TGTGCCAGCACCGACAGGGGTGCTCAGCCCCAGCATTTT. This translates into CASTDRGAQPQHF.

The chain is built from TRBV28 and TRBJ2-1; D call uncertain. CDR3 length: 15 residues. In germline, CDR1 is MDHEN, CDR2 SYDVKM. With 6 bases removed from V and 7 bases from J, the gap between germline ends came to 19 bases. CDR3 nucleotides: TGTGCCAGCAGCCCTCTACCCGGCCGAGAGAATGAGCAGTTCTTC. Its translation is CASSPLPGRENEQFF.

CDR3 loop: CAIAEGWVPGANVLTF. Written as DNA, the CDR3 is TGTGCCATCGCAGAGGGGTGGGTCCCCGGGGCCAACGTCCTGACTTTC. This rearrangement joins TRBV10-3 to TRBJ2-6, with D perhaps being TRBD1 or TRBD2 (5 bases each). The CDR3 length is 16 residues. Germline V gene lookup returns CDR1 ENHRY and CDR2 SYGVKD. Trimming cost V 8 bases and J 4 bases, with 18 bases left between them.

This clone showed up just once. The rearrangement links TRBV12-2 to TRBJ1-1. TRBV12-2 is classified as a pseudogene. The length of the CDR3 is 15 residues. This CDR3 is CASRFFRLGGTEAFF. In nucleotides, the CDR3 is TGTGCAAGTCGCTTTTTTAGACTCGGAGGGACTGAAGCTTTCTTT.

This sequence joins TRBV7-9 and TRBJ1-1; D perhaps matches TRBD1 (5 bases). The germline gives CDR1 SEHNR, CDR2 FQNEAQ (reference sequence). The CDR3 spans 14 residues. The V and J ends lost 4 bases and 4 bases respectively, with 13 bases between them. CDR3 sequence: CASSSTGWGTEAFF. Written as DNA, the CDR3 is TGTGCCAGCAGCTCCACAGGTTGGGGCACTGAAGCTTTCTTT.

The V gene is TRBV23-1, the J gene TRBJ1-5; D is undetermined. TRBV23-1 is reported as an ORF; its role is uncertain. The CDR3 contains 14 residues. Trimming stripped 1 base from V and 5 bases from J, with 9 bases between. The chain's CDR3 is CASSQWENDQPQHF. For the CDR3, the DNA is TGCGCCAGCAGTCAATGGGAAAACGATCAGCCCCAGCATTTT.

The CDR3 loop reads CASSFPQGEQEQFF. The CDR3, as DNA: TGCGCCAGCAGCTTTCCACAGGGGGAGCAGGAGCAGTTCTTC. This chain connects TRBV5-1 to TRBJ2-1; 8 bases are shared with TRBD1. V shed 2 bases, J shed 10 bases, and the junction held 8 bases outside the gene matches. Germline V gives CDR1 SGHRS, CDR2 YFSETQ. The CDR3 spans 14 residues.